This T cell receptor (beta chain) is from a study of CD8+ T cells in alopecia areata. As for the study in general: Oral tofacitinib (5 to 10 mg twice daily) was administered to treated patients.

The ends were cut back, 0 bases at V and 5 bases at J, with 9 bases in the middle. The CDR3 loop spans 13 amino acids. CDR1 GTSNPN and CDR2 SVGIG come from the germline V gene (reference sequence). Findings of the study overall: Affected lesional scalp, above all in alopecia totalis/universalis, was more clonal than normal scalp. Scalp repertoires also include resident alphabeta T cells from normal skin.

Individuals with alopecia areata gave both lesional scalp punch biopsies and peripheral blood for collection. As concerns this clone: As yet, its antigen is unknown.

Sequencing relied on a cDNA template that was reverse transcribed from extracted RNA. Clones were read by immunoSEQ multiplex PCR, and TCRdb kept only the in-frame ones, dropping some. The data show around 120,000 clones, with around two fifths seen just once and 2.5% to 3.5% held by the top ten. Sequencing was done on a sample of CD4+ T cells sorted from blood. This rearrangement joins TRBV30 to TRBJ2-3, with D perhaps matching TRBD2 (5 bases). This sequence was found in a human donor with alopecia areata. CDR3 sequence reads: CAWSVHEGDTQYF. The CDR3 DNA is TGTGCCTGGAGTGTACACGAGGGAGATACGCAGTATTTT.